This T cell receptor (beta chain) derives from a study of blood T cell repertoires in COVID-19. Turning to the study itself: Spain, Italy and the United States supplied samples that represented acute and convalescent COVID-19. T cells, B-cell-depleted T cells, or PBMCs provided the cDNA or gDNA that served as material.

Original processing methods: Reference gene primer amplification yielded estimated nucleated cell counts. The table came from immunoSEQ multiplex PCR; TCRdb's copy has only in-frame clones and leaves some out. V and J calls and clone size follow that table, whereas D and trimming were derived from the DNA. Here the sample spans roughly 310,000 clones, roughly 90% being singletons. Germline V gives CDR1 SNHLY, CDR2 FYNNEI. The CDR3 spans 16 residues. V was clipped by 3 bases and J by 6 bases; unmatched bases: 10. Sequences were obtained from peripheral blood. The chain employs TRBV2 and TRBJ2-3; 9 bases are a match to TRBD2. The TCR originated in a woman aged 50 to 60 with active or convalescent COVID-19. In nucleotides, the CDR3 is TGTGCCAGCAGTGAGGGGCTAGCGGGAAGAGCGGATACGCAGTATTTT. It is translated as CASSEGLAGRADTQYF.